The clone carrying this T cell receptor (beta chain) was detected once. As yet, its antigen is unknown. Researchers ran the assay at a deep level. The input for sorted-subset replicate PCRs was around 0.2 ug DNA, 30,000 or so T cell genomes. Here immunoSEQ multiplex PCR was the method, and the copy in TCRdb shows in-frame clones only, minus some. The data hold approximately 720,000 clones, with roughly 78% observed a single time. This specimen belongs to a study of shared clonotypes between healthy human individuals. General observations from the study: Inspection by rarefaction showed sorted-subset sequencing to be incomplete despite large depth. Among donors, clonotype sharing was expected to be affected by sequencing depth.

Germline values: CDR1 SGHNT, CDR2 YYREEE (reference sequence). CDR3 length equals 16 residues. The V gene lost 4 bases and the J gene lost 3 bases, with 16 bases spanning the gap. V is TRBV5-4 and J is TRBJ2-2; TRBD1 or TRBD2 may be the D gene (5 bases each). The sample comprised memory CD4+ T cells sorted from blood. Regarding subset: CD45RA-negative fraction. The receptor was derived from a woman under 40 in good health. CDR3 bases: TGTGCCAGCAGCACCGGACCGGGGCCGGACACCGGGGAGCTGTTTTTT. Translation: CASSTGPGPDTGELFF.